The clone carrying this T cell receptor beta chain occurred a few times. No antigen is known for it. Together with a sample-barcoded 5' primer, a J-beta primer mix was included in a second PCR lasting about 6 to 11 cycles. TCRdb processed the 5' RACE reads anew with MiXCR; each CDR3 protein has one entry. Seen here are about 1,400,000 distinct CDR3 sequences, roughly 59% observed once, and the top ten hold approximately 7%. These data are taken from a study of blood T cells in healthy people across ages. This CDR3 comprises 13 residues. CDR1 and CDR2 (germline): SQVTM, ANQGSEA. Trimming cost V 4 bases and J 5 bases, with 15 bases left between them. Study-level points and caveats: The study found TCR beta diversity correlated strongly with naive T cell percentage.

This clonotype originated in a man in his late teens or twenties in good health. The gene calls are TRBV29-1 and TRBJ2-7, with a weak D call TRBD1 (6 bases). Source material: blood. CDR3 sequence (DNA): TGCAGCGTTGTAGGGCAGGGGTCTCACGAGCAGTACTTC. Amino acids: CSVVGQGSHEQYF.